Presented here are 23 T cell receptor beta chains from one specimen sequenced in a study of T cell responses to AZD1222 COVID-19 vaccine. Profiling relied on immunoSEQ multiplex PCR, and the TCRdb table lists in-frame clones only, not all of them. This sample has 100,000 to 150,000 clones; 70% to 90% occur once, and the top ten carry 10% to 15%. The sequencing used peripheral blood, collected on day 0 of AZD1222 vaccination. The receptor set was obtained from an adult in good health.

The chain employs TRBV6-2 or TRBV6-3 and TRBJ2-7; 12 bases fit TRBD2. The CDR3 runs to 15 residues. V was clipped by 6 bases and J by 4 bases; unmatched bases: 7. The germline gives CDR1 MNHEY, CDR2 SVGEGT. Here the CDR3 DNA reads TGTGCCAGCAGCCAAACTAGCGGGAGGAGATACGAGCAGTACTTC. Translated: CASSQTSGRRYEQYF.

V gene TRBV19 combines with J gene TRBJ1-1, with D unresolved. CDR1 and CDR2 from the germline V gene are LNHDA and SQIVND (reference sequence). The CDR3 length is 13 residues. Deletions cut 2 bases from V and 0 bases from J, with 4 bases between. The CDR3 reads CASSIMMNTEAFF. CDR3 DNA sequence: TGTGCCAGTAGTATAATGATGAACACTGAAGCTTTCTTT.

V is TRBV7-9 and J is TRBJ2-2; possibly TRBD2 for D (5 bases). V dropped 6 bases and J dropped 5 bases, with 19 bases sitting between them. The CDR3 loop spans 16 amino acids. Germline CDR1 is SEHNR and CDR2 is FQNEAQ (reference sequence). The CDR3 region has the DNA TGTGCCAGCAGTCAGGCGGGCGGCCTGAGGACCGGGGAGCTGTTTTTT. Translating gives CASSQAGGLRTGELFF.

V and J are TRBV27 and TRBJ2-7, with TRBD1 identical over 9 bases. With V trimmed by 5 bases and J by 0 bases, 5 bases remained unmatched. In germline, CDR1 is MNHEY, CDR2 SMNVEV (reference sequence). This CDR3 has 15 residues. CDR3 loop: CASSPTGGSSYEQYF. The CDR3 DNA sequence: TGTGCCAGCAGTCCGACAGGGGGTTCCTCCTACGAGCAGTACTTC.

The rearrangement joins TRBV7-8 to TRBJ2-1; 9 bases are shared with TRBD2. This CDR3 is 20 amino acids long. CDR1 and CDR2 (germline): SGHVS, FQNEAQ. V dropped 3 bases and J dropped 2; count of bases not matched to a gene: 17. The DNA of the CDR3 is TGTGCCAGCAGCTTCGTACTAGCGGGTCGAACGAGAGGGGCCTACAATGAGCAGTTCTTC. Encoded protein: CASSFVLAGRTRGAYNEQFF. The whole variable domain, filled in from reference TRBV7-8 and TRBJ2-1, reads GAGVSQSPRYKVAKRGQDVALRCDPISGHVSLFWYQQALGQGPEFLTYFQNEAQLDKSGLPSDRFFAERPEGSVSTLKIQRTQQEDSAVYLCASSFVLAGRTRGAYNEQFFGPGTRLTVL.

CDR3 sequence (DNA): TGTGCCAGCAGTTTAATGTTGGCCCACAATGAGCAGTTCTTC. Protein product: CASSLMLAHNEQFF. The rearrangement uses TRBV28 and TRBJ2-1; unclear D gene. The V and J ends lost 2 bases and 5 bases respectively, with 10 bases between them. Per germline, CDR1 MDHEN and CDR2 SYDVKM. The CDR3 is 14 residues long.

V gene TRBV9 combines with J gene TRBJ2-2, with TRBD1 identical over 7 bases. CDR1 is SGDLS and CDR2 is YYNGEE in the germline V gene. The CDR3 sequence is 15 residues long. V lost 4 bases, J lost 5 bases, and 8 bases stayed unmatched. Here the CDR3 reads CASSKLGQRTGELFF. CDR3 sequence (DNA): TGTGCCAGCAGCAAATTGGGACAGCGAACCGGGGAGCTGTTTTTT.

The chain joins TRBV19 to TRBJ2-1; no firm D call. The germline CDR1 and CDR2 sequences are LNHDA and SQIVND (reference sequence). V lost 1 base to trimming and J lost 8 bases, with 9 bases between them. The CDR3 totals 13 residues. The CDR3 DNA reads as TGTGCCAGTAGTATAGTAGGGCCGTATGAGCAGTTCTTC. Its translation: CASSIVGPYEQFF. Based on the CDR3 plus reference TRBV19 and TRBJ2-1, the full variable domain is DGGITQSPKYLFRKEGQNVTLSCEQNLNHDAMYWYRQDPGQGLRLIYYSQIVNDFQKGDIAEGYSVSREKKESFPLTVTSAQKNPTAFYLCASSIVGPYEQFFGPGTRLTVL.

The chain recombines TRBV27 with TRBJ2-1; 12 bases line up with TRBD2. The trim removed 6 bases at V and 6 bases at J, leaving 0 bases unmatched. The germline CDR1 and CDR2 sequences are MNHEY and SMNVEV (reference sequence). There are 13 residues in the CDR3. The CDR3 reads CASRTSGSNEQFF. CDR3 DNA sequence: TGTGCCAGCAGGACTAGCGGGAGCAATGAGCAGTTCTTC.

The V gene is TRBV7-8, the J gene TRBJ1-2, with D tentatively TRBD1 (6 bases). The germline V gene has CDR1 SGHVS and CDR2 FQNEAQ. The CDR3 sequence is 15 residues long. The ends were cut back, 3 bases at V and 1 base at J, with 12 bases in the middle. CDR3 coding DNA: TGTGCCAGCAGCTTCGGGACACCCGATAACTATGGCTACACCTTC. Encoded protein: CASSFGTPDNYGYTF.

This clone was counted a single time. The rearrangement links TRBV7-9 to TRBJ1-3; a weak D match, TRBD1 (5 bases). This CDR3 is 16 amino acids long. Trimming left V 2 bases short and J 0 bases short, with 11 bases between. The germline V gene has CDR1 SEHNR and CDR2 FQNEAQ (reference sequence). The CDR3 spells CASSLRGQSSGNTIYF. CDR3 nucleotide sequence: TGTGCCAGCAGCTTACGGGGCCAGAGCTCTGGAAACACCATATATTTT.

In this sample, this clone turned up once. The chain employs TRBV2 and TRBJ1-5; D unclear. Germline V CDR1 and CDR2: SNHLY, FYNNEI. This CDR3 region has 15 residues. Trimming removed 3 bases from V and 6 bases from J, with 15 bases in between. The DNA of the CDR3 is TGTGCCAGCAGTGACCCGCTTAGAGTAGGTCAGCCCCAGCATTTT. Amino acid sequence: CASSDPLRVGQPQHF.

DNA for the CDR3: TGTGCCAGCTCACCACAGGGGTCCGGGAACACCGGGGAGCTGTTTTTT. Its protein is CASSPQGSGNTGELFF. V gene TRBV18 combines with J gene TRBJ2-2, with D tentatively TRBD1 (5 bases). Germline-derived CDR1 and CDR2 are KGHSH and LQKENI. The V gene lost 1 base and the J gene lost 1 base, with 10 bases spanning the gap. This CDR3 comprises 16 residues.

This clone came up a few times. CDR3 nucleotide sequence: TGTGCCAGCAGTAAACAGGGCACTGAAGCTTTCTTT. Translating gives CASSKQGTEAFF. The chain recombines TRBV27 with TRBJ1-1, with D maybe TRBD1 (6 bases). Germline assignment: CDR1 MNHEY and CDR2 SMNVEV (reference sequence). V gave up 5 bases and J gave up 4 bases, with 8 bases separating them. CDR3 length: 12 residues.

The CDR3 region is CASSSGERTGELFF. CDR3 in DNA: TGCGCCAGCAGCTCGGGGGAGCGGACCGGGGAGCTGTTTTTT. The rearrangement links TRBV5-1 to TRBJ2-2; TRBD2 might be the D (6 bases). This CDR3 region has 14 residues. The V end lost 3 bases, the J end lost 5 bases, and 11 bases lay between the germline ends. In germline, CDR1 is SGHRS, CDR2 YFSETQ. Variable domain in full (rest from reference TRBV5-1 and TRBJ2-2): KAGVTQTPRYLIKTRGQQVTLSCSPISGHRSVSWYQQTPGQGLQFLFEYFSETQRNKGNFPGRFSGRQFSNSRSEMNVSTLELGDSALYLCASSSGERTGELFFGEGSRLTVL.

The CDR3 sequence is CASSQEHERGQPQHF. For the CDR3, the DNA is TGCGCCAGCAGCCAAGAACACGAGCGGGGTCAGCCCCAGCATTTT. This chain uses TRBV4-3 with TRBJ1-5; no clear D gene. The CDR3 spans 15 residues. In germline, CDR1 is LGHNA, CDR2 YSLEER. V lost 0 bases and J lost 6, with 12 bases in between.

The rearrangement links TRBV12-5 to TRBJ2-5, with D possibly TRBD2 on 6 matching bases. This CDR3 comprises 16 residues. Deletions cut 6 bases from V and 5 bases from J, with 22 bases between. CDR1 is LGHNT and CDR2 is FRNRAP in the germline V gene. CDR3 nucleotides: TGTGCTAGTGGATGGGACGGGGGACCCTTAGGGGAGACCCAGTACTTC. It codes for CASGWDGGPLGETQYF. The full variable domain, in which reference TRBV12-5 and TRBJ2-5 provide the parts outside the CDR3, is DARVTQTPRHKVTEMGQEVTMRCQPILGHNTVFWYRQTMMQGLELLAYFRNRAPLDDSGMPKDRFSAEMPDATLATLKIQPSEPRDSAVYFCASGWDGGPLGETQYFGPGTRLLVL.

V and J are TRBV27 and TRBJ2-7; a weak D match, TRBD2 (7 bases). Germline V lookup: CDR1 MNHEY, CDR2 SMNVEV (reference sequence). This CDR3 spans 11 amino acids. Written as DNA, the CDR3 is TGTGCATCTCGGGGGGCTCACGAGCAGTACTTC. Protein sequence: CASRGAHEQYF.

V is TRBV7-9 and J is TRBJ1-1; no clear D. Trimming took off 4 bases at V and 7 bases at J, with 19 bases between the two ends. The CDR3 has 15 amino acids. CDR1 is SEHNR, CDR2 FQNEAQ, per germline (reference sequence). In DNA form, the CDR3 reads TGTGCCAGCAGCTCCCTATCTTACCCCCTAGTTGAAGCTTTCTTT. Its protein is CASSSLSYPLVEAFF.

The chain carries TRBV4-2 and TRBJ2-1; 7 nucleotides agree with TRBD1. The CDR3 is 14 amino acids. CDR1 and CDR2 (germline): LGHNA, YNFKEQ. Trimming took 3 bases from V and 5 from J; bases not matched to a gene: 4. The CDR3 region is CASSQGQPNNEQFF. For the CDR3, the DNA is TGTGCCAGCAGCCAGGGACAGCCGAACAATGAGCAGTTCTTC.

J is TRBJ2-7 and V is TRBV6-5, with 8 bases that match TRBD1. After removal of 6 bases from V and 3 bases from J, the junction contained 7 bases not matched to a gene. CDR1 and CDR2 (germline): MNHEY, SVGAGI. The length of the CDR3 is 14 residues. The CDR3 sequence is CASSHGQGSYEQYF. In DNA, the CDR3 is TGTGCCAGCAGCCACGGACAGGGAAGCTACGAGCAGTACTTC.

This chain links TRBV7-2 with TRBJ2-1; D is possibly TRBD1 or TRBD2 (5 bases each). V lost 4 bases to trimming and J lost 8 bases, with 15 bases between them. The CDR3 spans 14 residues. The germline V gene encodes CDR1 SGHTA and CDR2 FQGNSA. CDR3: CASSSPPLGDEQFF. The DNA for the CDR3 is TGTGCCAGCAGCTCTCCTCCTCTGGGGGATGAGCAGTTCTTC.

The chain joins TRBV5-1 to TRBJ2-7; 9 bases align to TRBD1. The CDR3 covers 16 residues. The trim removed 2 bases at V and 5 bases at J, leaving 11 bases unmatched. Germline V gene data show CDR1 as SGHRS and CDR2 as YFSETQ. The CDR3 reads CASSFNPGQGLNEQYF. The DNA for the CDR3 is TGCGCCAGCAGCTTCAATCCGGGACAGGGCCTAAACGAGCAGTACTTC.